This is a list of T cell receptor beta chains from one sample in a study of T cell repertoires in cytomegalovirus infection. TCRdb used MiXCR to reprocess the reads, holding one entry per CDR3 protein. Of just under 300,000 distinct CDR3 sequences detected, roughly a tenth appear once; the ten largest clones hold less than 3%. The material sequenced was PBMCs. Source of these receptors: a human donor in good health (CMV status not recorded). Some clones in this sample may be carry-over from other donors' samples. Each CDR3 is given with its conserved first and last residue. D genes are given only for firm matches. Some rows have no size entry. The others give once, few or many, or a class for an expanded clone.

>TRBV2|TRBJ1-1|many|TRBD1
CASATGMNTEAFF
TGTGCCAGCGCGACAGGGATGAACACTGAAGCTTTCTTT
>TRBV7-8|TRBJ2-5|many|NA
CASSFGSLTGETQYF
TGTGCCAGCAGCTTCGGGTCCCTCACGGGAGAGACCCAGTACTTC
>TRBV5-5|TRBJ2-5|NA|TRBD1
CASSLVFGGQGARETQYF
TGTGCCAGCAGCTTGGTTTTTGGAGGACAGGGGGCGCGGGAGACCCAGTACTTC
>TRBV28|TRBJ2-7|NA|TRBD1
CASTPGTGFFYEQYF
TGTGCCAGCACCCCCGGGACAGGTTTCTTTTACGAGCAGTACTTC
>TRBV28|TRBJ1-1|many|NA
CASTTASTSFDEAFF
TGTGCCAGCACCACAGCTTCAACAAGCTTTGATGAAGCTTTCTTT
>TRBV18|TRBJ2-1|many|NA
CASSQGNEQFF
TGTGCCAGCAGTCAGGGGAATGAGCAGTTCTTC
>TRBV28|TRBJ2-6|few|TRBD1
CASSFGTVNSGANVLTF
TGTGCCAGCAGTTTTGGGACAGTCAACTCTGGGGCCAACGTCCTGACTTTC
>TRBV10-3|TRBJ2-3|NA|TRBD2
CAIIEGGGAPDTQYF
TGTGCCATCATCGAAGGCGGGGGGGCCCCAGATACGCAGTATTTT
>TRBV18|TRBJ2-2|many|TRBD1
CASSSGTGGSGELFF
TGTGCCAGCTCATCCGGGACAGGGGGCTCCGGGGAGCTGTTTTTT
>TRBV27|TRBJ2-2|NA|TRBD1
CASSLRGTGNTGELFF
TGTGCCAGCAGTTTAAGAGGGACAGGGAACACCGGGGAGCTGTTTTTT
>TRBV20-1|TRBJ1-1|few|NA
CSARAGGGTEAFF
TGCAGTGCTAGAGCGGGGGGAGGCACTGAAGCTTTCTTT
>TRBV5-1|TRBJ2-5|many|NA
CASSLGRQIPETQYF
TGCGCCAGCAGCTTGGGGCGGCAAATCCCAGAGACCCAGTACTTC
>TRBV7-9|TRBJ1-6|NA|NA
CASSFGGRDSPLHF
TGTGCCAGCAGCTTCGGAGGGCGGGACTCACCCCTCCACTTT
>TRBV5-8|TRBJ1-6|many|NA
CASSSGVTPLHF
TGTGCCAGCAGCTCGGGGGTGACACCCCTCCACTTT
>TRBV2|TRBJ2-5|many|NA
CASSEARSAQETQYF
TGTGCCAGCAGTGAAGCGCGAAGTGCACAAGAGACCCAGTACTTC
>TRBV7-2|TRBJ2-1|many|TRBD1
CASSSYRGFYNEQFF
TGTGCCAGCAGCTCTTACAGGGGTTTCTACAATGAGCAGTTCTTC